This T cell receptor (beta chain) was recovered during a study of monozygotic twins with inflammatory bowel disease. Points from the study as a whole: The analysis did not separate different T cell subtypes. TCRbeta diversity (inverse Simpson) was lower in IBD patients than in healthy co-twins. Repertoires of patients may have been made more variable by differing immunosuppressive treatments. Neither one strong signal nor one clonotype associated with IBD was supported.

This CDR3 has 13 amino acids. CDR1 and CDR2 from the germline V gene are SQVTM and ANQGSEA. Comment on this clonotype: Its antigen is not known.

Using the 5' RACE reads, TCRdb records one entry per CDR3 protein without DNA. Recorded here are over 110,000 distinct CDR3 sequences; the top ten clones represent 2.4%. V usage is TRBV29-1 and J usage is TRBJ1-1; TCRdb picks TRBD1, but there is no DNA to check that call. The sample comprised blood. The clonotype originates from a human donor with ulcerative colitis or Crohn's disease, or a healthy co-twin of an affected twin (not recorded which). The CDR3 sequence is CSVGGTENTEAFF.